A single sample is the source of the 17 T cell receptor beta chains below, sequenced in a study of PD-L1 blockade in urothelial cancer. The table came from immunoSEQ multiplex PCR; TCRdb's copy has only in-frame clones and leaves some out. In the table there are around 26,000 clones, roughly 84% of which are singletons. Time point reported: peripheral blood 6 weeks after treatment start. This material consisted of PBMCs, taken around atezolizumab (anti-PD-L1) treatment. These receptors originate from a man aged 70 or older with urothelial cancer.

The chain has TRBV29-1 and TRBJ1-2; tentatively, D is TRBD1 (5 bases). The CDR3 runs to 14 residues. Trimming shortened V by 6 bases and J by 1 base, and 15 bases separated the two germline ends. Germline loops: CDR1 SQVTM, CDR2 ANQGSEA. CDR3 nucleotides: TGCAGCGTAGGGCGGGACGCGGGTAACTATGGCTACACCTTC. Translating it yields CSVGRDAGNYGYTF.

The chain has TRBV19 and TRBJ2-7, with 13 bases lining up with TRBD2. Trimming took 5 bases from V and 0 from J; bases not matched to a gene: 7. This CDR3 region has 17 residues. Germline V gene data show CDR1 as LNHDA and CDR2 as SQIVND (reference sequence). The CDR3 reads CASSPRLAGGSSYEQYF. DNA for the CDR3: TGTGCCAGTAGTCCGAGACTAGCGGGGGGAAGCTCCTACGAGCAGTACTTC.

The sample holds a few counts of this clone. The chain couples TRBV27 to TRBJ2-2, with 7 bases aligning to TRBD1. J lost 7 bases, V lost 3 bases, and 14 bases had no gene match. The CDR3 is made up of 17 amino acids. The germline gives CDR1 MNHEY, CDR2 SMNVEV (reference sequence). CDR3 sequence (DNA): TGTGCCAGCAGTTTCTCACAGACAGGGTTTTCGGACGGGGAGCTGTTTTTT. As protein: CASSFSQTGFSDGELFF.

By frequency in the sample, this clone is medium-sized. The chain has TRBV4-1 and TRBJ2-1, with TRBD2 matching over 15 bases. The germline V gene has CDR1 MGHRA and CDR2 YSYEKL. V trimming: 0 bases; J trimming: 5 bases; junction bases outside the gene matches: 8. The CDR3 covers 19 residues. CDR3 in DNA: TGCGCCAGCAGCCAAGAACCCGGACTAGCGGGAGGGCTGGACAATGAGCAGTTCTTC. Encoded protein: CASSQEPGLAGGLDNEQFF.

The rearrangement joins TRBV9 to TRBJ2-2; 8 positions agree with TRBD1. Germline V gene sequence: CDR1 SGDLS, CDR2 YYNGEE. V lost 4 bases to trimming and J lost 7 bases; unmatched junction nucleotides: 6. The CDR3 spans 14 residues. The CDR3 reads CASSLEDRVGELFF. DNA of the CDR3: TGTGCCAGCAGCCTAGAGGACAGGGTCGGGGAGCTGTTTTTT.

The rearrangement links TRBV7-9 to TRBJ1-2, with 7 bases matching TRBD1. CDR3 size: 16 residues. With V trimmed by 1 base and J by 2 bases, 7 bases remained unmatched. The germline gives CDR1 SEHNR, CDR2 FQNEAQ (reference sequence). The CDR3 reads CASSLGLTGKNYGYTF. CDR3 coding DNA: TGTGCCAGCAGCTTAGGTCTGACAGGGAAAAACTATGGCTACACCTTC. The full variable domain, rest sourced from reference TRBV7-9 and TRBJ1-2, is DTGVSQNPRHKITKRGQNVTFRCDPISEHNRLYWYRQTLGQGPEFLTYFQNEAQLEKSRLLSDRFSAERPKGSFSTLEIQRTEQGDSAMYLCASSLGLTGKNYGYTFGSGTRLTVV.

The chain couples TRBV13 to TRBJ2-2; 13 bases map to TRBD2. The V gene end was trimmed by 5 bases and the J gene end by 6 bases; junction bases not matched to a gene: 6. CDR1 and CDR2 (germline): PRHDT, FYEKMQ (reference sequence). This CDR3 is 16 amino acids long. The DNA of the CDR3 is TGTGCCAGCAGCCGGACTAGCGGGAGCAGGGCCGGGGAGCTGTTTTTT. This gives the protein CASSRTSGSRAGELFF.

A single count supports this clone. V and J are TRBV10-3 and TRBJ1-1; no reliable D call. V lost 3 bases to trimming and J lost 7 bases, with 6 bases between them. Germline V gene sequence: CDR1 ENHRY, CDR2 SYGVKD. This CDR3 comprises 11 residues. This chain's CDR3 is CAISDSVEAFF. DNA for the CDR3: TGTGCCATCAGTGATTCGGTTGAAGCTTTCTTT.

The V and J genes are TRBV9 and TRBJ1-1; D perhaps matches TRBD1 (5 bases). Trimming took 4 bases from V and 0 from J, leaving 13 bases between them. CDR3 length equals 15 residues. Germline assignment: CDR1 SGDLS and CDR2 YYNGEE. In DNA form, the CDR3 reads TGTGCCAGCAGCCCCCACGGGGGGGTGAACACTGAAGCTTTCTTT. Translated: CASSPHGGVNTEAFF.

The chain uses TRBV9 and TRBJ2-1; 8 bases line up with TRBD1. V was pared by 2 bases and J by 1 base, with 2 bases of the junction left unmatched. Looked up from germline, CDR1 is SGDLS and CDR2 is YYNGEE. The CDR3 runs to 15 residues. CDR3 sequence: CASSVTGGSYNEQFF. The CDR3 nucleotides read TGTGCCAGCAGCGTTACAGGGGGGTCCTACAATGAGCAGTTCTTC.

There are a few counts of this clone. This sequence joins TRBV6-1 and TRBJ2-7, with 11 bases lining up with TRBD2. The V gene's germline CDR1 is MNHNS and CDR2 SASEGT. The J segment lost 6 bases and the V segment lost 5 bases, leaving 6 bases of the junction unmatched. The CDR3 totals 14 residues. The CDR3 loop reads CASSKLAGEGEQYF. In DNA, the CDR3 is TGTGCCAGCAGTAAACTAGCGGGAGAAGGCGAGCAGTACTTC.

This chain joins TRBV6-5 and TRBJ2-7, with 9 bases fitting TRBD2. J lost 1 base, V lost 2 bases, and 3 bases had no gene match. Germline V gene sequence: CDR1 MNHEY, CDR2 SVGAGI. The CDR3 is 15 amino acids. The CDR3 sequence is CASSYGLAGSYEQYF. CDR3 sequence (DNA): TGTGCCAGCAGTTACGGCCTAGCGGGGTCCTACGAGCAGTACTTC.

V is TRBV28 and J is TRBJ2-3, with D maybe TRBD1 (6 bases). The CDR3 totals 14 residues. The V end was cut by 4 bases, the J end by 6 bases, with 14 bases between. Germline V gene lookup returns CDR1 MDHEN and CDR2 SYDVKM. CDR3 in amino acids: CASSSGRGRDTQYF. The CDR3 coding sequence is TGTGCCAGCAGTTCCGGCAGGGGCAGGGATACGCAGTATTTT.

The chain joins TRBV4-2 to TRBJ2-7, with D maybe TRBD2 (6 bases). V gave up 0 bases and J gave up 4 bases, with 10 bases separating them. The CDR3 runs 14 residues. From germline, CDR1 is LGHNA and CDR2 YNFKEQ. The DNA of the CDR3 is TGTGCCAGCAGCCAAGAGGACGGGAGTTACGAGCAGTACTTC. Translated, it gives CASSQEDGSYEQYF.

V and J are TRBV6-4 and TRBJ1-2; D gene uncertain. Germline CDR1 is MRHNA and CDR2 is SNTAGT. Trimming pared 4 bases from V and 6 bases from J, leaving 15 bases between. The CDR3 totals 14 residues. This chain's CDR3 is CASSASLGGDGYTF. The DNA of the CDR3 is TGTGCCAGCAGTGCTTCACTTGGCGGCGATGGCTACACCTTC.

The chain uses TRBV6-5 and TRBJ2-1; tentatively, D is TRBD2 (5 bases). CDR1 is MNHEY and CDR2 is SVGAGI in the germline V gene. V lost 7 bases and J lost 0, with 13 bases in between. This CDR3 has 15 residues. The CDR3: CASTRATSSYNEQFF. The CDR3 coding sequence is TGTGCCAGCACGCGGGCTACCAGCTCCTACAATGAGCAGTTCTTC.

The chain carries TRBV7-2 and TRBJ1-2, with D possibly being TRBD1 (5 bases). V shed 5 bases and J shed 8 bases, with 18 bases lying between them. The CDR3 totals 14 residues. Germline CDR1 reads SGHTA; CDR2 reads FQGNSA. CDR3 in amino acids: CASSESGNWGGYTF. The DNA for the CDR3 is TGTGCCAGCAGCGAATCAGGGAATTGGGGCGGCTACACCTTC.